Listed below are T cell receptor beta chains from one sample, sequenced in a study of shared clonotypes between healthy human individuals. The method was immunoSEQ multiplex PCR; TCRdb's version includes in-frame clones alone and lacks a portion of them. Among about 590,000 clones listed, 95% to 96% were seen once. The material sequenced was naive CD8+ T cells sorted from blood. Receptor source: a woman in her 30s in good health. CDR3s include the opening cysteine and the closing phenylalanine or tryptophan. D genes are given only for firm matches. Rows may omit the clone size; those that give it use once, few, many or a size class.

TRBJ2-3 | TRBV2 | - | 16 | TRBD2 | CASVNTSSGDTDTQYF | TGTGCCAGCGTCAACACTTCTAGCGGGGACACAGATACGCAGTATTTT
TRBJ2-3 | TRBV7-9 | - | 16 | TRBD2 | CASSGPGLEPTDTQYF | TGTGCCAGCAGCGGCCCGGGACTAGAACCCACAGATACGCAGTATTTT
TRBJ2-7 | TRBV5-5 | - | 14 | - | CASSLRPGIYEQYF | TGTGCCAGCAGCTTAAGGCCGGGAATCTACGAGCAGTACTTC
TRBJ1-3 | TRBV2 | - | 18 | - | CARRGKSHLRSSGNTIYF | TGTGCCAGAAGGGGGAAATCCCACCTGAGGAGCTCTGGAAACACCATATATTTT
TRBJ2-7 | TRBV9 | - | 12 | - | CASRLRYYEQYF | TGTGCCAGCAGGTTAAGATACTACGAGCAGTACTTC
TRBJ1-2 | TRBV28 | - | 14 | - | CASSLIPASYGYTF | TGTGCCAGCAGTTTAATCCCAGCGTCTTATGGCTACACCTTC
TRBJ1-2 | TRBV5-6 | - | 12 | - | CASSYGDYGYTF | TGTGCCAGCAGCTATGGCGACTATGGCTACACCTTC
TRBJ2-1 | TRBV5-4 | - | 13 | - | CASGQAASEEQFF | TGTGCCAGCGGCCAAGCTGCGTCGGAGGAGCAGTTCTTC
TRBJ2-6 | TRBV28 | - | 14 | - | CASSFIAGANVLTF | TGTGCCAGCAGTTTTATCGCCGGGGCCAACGTCCTGACTTTC
TRBJ1-1 | TRBV21-1 | - | 17 | - | CASSKGGVEPMNTEAFF | TGTGCCAGCAGCAAAGGGGGGGTGGAGCCCATGAACACTGAAGCTTTCTTT
TRBJ2-3 | TRBV29-1 | - | 14 | - | CSVGGLVPTDTQYF | TGCAGCGTTGGGGGATTAGTACCCACAGATACGCAGTATTTT
TRBJ2-1 | TRBV2 | - | 14 | - | CASSSGLSYNEQFF | TGTGCCAGCAGCTCGGGACTTTCCTACAATGAGCAGTTCTTC
TRBJ1-4 | TRBV6-6 | - | 14 | - | CASSPSVTNEKLFF | TGTGCCAGCAGCCCGTCGGTAACTAATGAAAAACTGTTTTTT
TRBJ2-2 | TRBV5-6 | - | 16 | - | CASSSGWGGGTGELFF | TGTGCCAGCAGCTCCGGTTGGGGAGGCGGCACCGGGGAGCTGTTTTTT
TRBJ2-7 | TRBV4-1 | - | 15 | - | CASSQGPDYPYEQYF | TGCGCCAGCAGCCAAGGGCCGGACTACCCCTACGAGCAGTACTTC
TRBJ2-1 | TRBV7-3 | - | 17 | TRBD2 | CASSSGQLAGAYNEQFF | TGTGCCAGCAGTAGTGGCCAACTAGCGGGAGCCTACAATGAGCAGTTCTTC
TRBJ1-1 | TRBV7-9 | once | 14 | - | CASSDGHVNTEAFF | TGTGCCAGCAGCGACGGACACGTGAACACTGAAGCTTTCTTT
TRBJ1-4 | TRBV6-5 | - | 14 | TRBD1 | CASSRGQGAGKLFF | TGTGCCAGCAGCCGAGGACAGGGGGCGGGAAAACTGTTTTTT
TRBJ1-2 | TRBV7-9 | - | 15 | TRBD1 | CASSTSGQGDYGYTF | TGTGCCAGCAGCACCAGCGGACAGGGGGACTATGGCTACACCTTC
TRBJ1-3 | TRBV7-9 | few | 12 | - | CASSLSGNTIYF | TGTGCCAGCAGCTTATCAGGAAACACCATATATTTT
TRBJ2-7 | TRBV9 | - | 14 | - | CASSVGDSSYEQYF | TGTGCCAGCAGCGTAGGTGACAGTTCCTACGAGCAGTACTTC
TRBJ2-1 | TRBV4-1 | - | 17 | - | CASSRILGLTMGNEQFF | TGCGCCAGCAGCCGTATACTAGGATTGACAATGGGTAATGAGCAGTTCTTC
TRBJ2-2 | TRBV14 | - | 14 | - | CASGSWANTGELFF | TGTGCCAGCGGAAGTTGGGCGAACACCGGGGAGCTGTTTTTT
TRBJ2-2 | TRBV11-3 | - | 13 | - | CASSQGHPGELFF | TGTGCCAGCAGCCAGGGACATCCTGGGGAGCTGTTTTTT
TRBJ1-5 | TRBV10-1 | - | 18 | TRBD1 | CASSERNTGDYSNQPQHF | TGCGCCAGCAGTGAGAGAAACACAGGGGATTATAGCAATCAGCCCCAGCATTTT
TRBJ1-1 | TRBV27 | - | 14 | TRBD1 | CASKQGRGRTEAFF | TGTGCCAGCAAACAGGGGCGAGGAAGGACTGAAGCTTTCTTT
TRBJ2-3 | TRBV5-7 | - | 16 | TRBD2 | CASSLAAGGPGDTQYF | TGTGCCAGCAGCTTGGCCGCGGGAGGGCCCGGGGATACGCAGTATTTT
TRBJ2-7 | TRBV7-9 | - | 14 | - | CAGSSPDFPYEQYF | TGTGCCGGCAGCTCCCCCGACTTCCCCTACGAGCAGTACTTC
TRBJ2-1 | TRBV28 | - | 19 | TRBD2 | CASSLQLADTLESYNEQFF | TGTGCCAGCAGTTTACAACTAGCGGATACGCTGGAGTCCTACAATGAGCAGTTCTTC
TRBJ1-4 | TRBV19 | - | 13 | - | CASLAGPNEKLFF | TGTGCCAGTCTCGCAGGACCAAATGAAAAACTGTTTTTT
TRBJ2-7 | TRBV9 | - | 14 | - | CASSVDGNFYEQYF | TGTGCCAGCAGCGTAGACGGGAATTTCTACGAGCAGTACTTC
TRBJ2-2 | TRBV19 | - | 13 | - | CASRLTEAGELFF | TGTGCCAGTAGGCTTACAGAAGCCGGGGAGCTGTTTTTT
TRBJ2-1 | TRBV27 | - | 17 | TRBD2 | CASSLGAGGLLYNEQFF | TGTGCCAGCAGTTTGGGAGCGGGAGGGCTATTATACAATGAGCAGTTCTTC
TRBJ1-4 | TRBV19 | - | 12 | - | CATHRGAEKLFF | TGTGCCACCCATCGAGGGGCGGAAAAACTGTTTTTT
TRBJ2-1 | TRBV19 | - | 16 | - | CASSLGDWGLGNEQFF | TGTGCCAGTAGCCTCGGTGATTGGGGTTTGGGGAATGAGCAGTTCTTC
TRBJ2-3 | TRBV11-2 | - | 17 | - | CASSGGVGATSTDTQYF | TGTGCCAGCAGCGGCGGGGTCGGGGCCACTAGCACAGATACGCAGTATTTT
TRBJ2-7 | TRBV2 | - | 12 | - | CASSEVLEEQYF | TGTGCCAGCAGTGAAGTGCTTGAAGAGCAGTACTTC
TRBJ1-1 | TRBV6-1 | - | 14 | - | CASITGRKGTEAFF | TGTGCCAGCATTACAGGGCGCAAAGGCACTGAAGCTTTCTTT
TRBJ1-5 | TRBV12-5 | - | 13 | - | CASAGDGNQPQHF | TGTGCTAGTGCCGGGGACGGAAATCAGCCCCAGCATTTT
TRBJ1-4 | TRBV7-6 | - | 15 | TRBD1 | CASSHDRVTNEKLFF | TGTGCCAGCAGCCACGACAGGGTAACTAATGAAAAACTGTTTTTT
TRBJ2-5 | TRBV29-1 | - | 16 | - | CSATSRGSTPQETQYF | TGCAGCGCTACGTCACGTGGGAGCACCCCACAAGAGACCCAGTACTTC
TRBJ2-2 | TRBV11-2 | - | 16 | TRBD2 | CASSFQRGVNTGELFF | TGTGCCAGCAGCTTCCAGCGGGGGGTGAACACCGGGGAGCTGTTTTTT
TRBJ2-1 | TRBV29-1 | - | 16 | TRBD1 | CSVEDPDRFSYNEQFF | TGCAGCGTTGAAGATCCGGACAGGTTCTCCTACAATGAGCAGTTCTTC
TRBJ2-3 | TRBV27 | - | 13 | - | CASRFSLTDTQYF | TGTGCCAGCAGATTTTCCTTAACAGATACGCAGTATTTT
TRBJ2-1 | TRBV29-1 | - | 13 | - | CSVNGHDYNEQFF | TGCAGCGTTAATGGACATGATTACAATGAGCAGTTCTTC
TRBJ2-7 | TRBV30 | - | 12 | - | CAWKTVSYEQYF | TGTGCCTGGAAGACGGTCTCCTACGAGCAGTACTTC
TRBJ2-5 | TRBV28 | - | 14 | - | CASSHGQIQETQYF | TGTGCCAGCAGCCACGGACAGATTCAAGAGACCCAGTACTTC
TRBJ2-7 | TRBV6-4 | - | 15 | TRBD2 | CASSRTSGRNYEQYF | TGTGCCAGCAGCAGGACTAGCGGGAGAAACTACGAGCAGTACTTC
TRBJ1-4 | TRBV4-1 | - | 14 | - | CASSWTIGREKLFF | TGCGCCAGCAGTTGGACAATCGGCCGGGAAAAACTGTTTTTT
TRBJ1-2 | TRBV7-9 | few | 12 | - | CASSLKGDGYTF | TGTGCCAGCAGCTTAAAAGGGGATGGCTACACCTTC
TRBJ2-7 | TRBV27 | - | 16 | TRBD1 | CASSLSRDREDYEQYF | TGTGCCAGCAGTTTATCACGGGACAGGGAGGACTACGAGCAGTACTTC
TRBJ2-1 | TRBV27 | - | 12 | - | CASRGLYNEQFF | TGTGCCAGCAGGGGACTTTACAATGAGCAGTTCTTC
TRBJ2-7 | TRBV14 | - | 18 | TRBD2 | CASSQDRSSGRAIYEQYF | TGTGCCAGCAGCCAAGATCGGTCGAGCGGGAGGGCTATCTACGAGCAGTACTTC
TRBJ2-2 | TRBV6-5 | - | 13 | - | CASSLHITGELFF | TGTGCCAGCAGTCTCCACATAACCGGGGAGCTGTTTTTT
TRBJ2-6 | TRBV19 | - | 17 | TRBD1 | CASKSVTGAAGANVLTF | TGTGCCAGTAAATCCGTTACAGGGGCGGCTGGGGCCAACGTCCTGACTTTC